This T cell receptor beta chain emerged from a study of blood T cells in healthy people across ages. Points from the study as a whole: Both naive CD4+ cell counts and diversity were greater in long-lived donors than in aged donors. Naive T cell percentage showed a strong correlation with the diversity of TCR beta.

This CDR3 is 15 amino acids long. J gave up 3 bases and V 7 bases, and 8 bases lay outside the gene matches. The germline V gene encodes CDR1 SEHNR and CDR2 FQNEAQ (reference sequence). Turning to this clonotype: Its antigen is unidentified.

Using a J-beta primer mix together with a sample-barcoded 5' primer, a second PCR was run for roughly 6 to 11 cycles. A template-switch adaptor with 12 random nucleotides tagged each cDNA molecule. TCRdb reanalysed the 5' RACE reads using MiXCR and keeps one entry per CDR3 protein. The sample gives around 690,000 distinct CDR3 sequences, about 54% of which show up once; 30% to 40% is in the top ten. This TCR was recovered from a man aged 60 to 75 in good health. The J gene is TRBJ2-2, the V gene TRBV7-9, with 7 bases matching TRBD2. The sample consisted of blood. CDR3 protein: CASTLRGVDTGELFF. Written as DNA, the CDR3 is TGTGCCAGCACCCTACGGGGGGTCGACACCGGGGAGCTGTTTTTT.